Listed here is a single TCR beta chain. Ligated cDNA underwent four rounds of PCR with nested alpha and beta constant region primers and SP2. Reverse transcription of blood and skin TCR RNA was primed at alpha and beta constant regions. Each CDR3 protein gets one entry after TCRdb re-called the 5' RACE reads with MiXCR. Of 55,000 to 65,000 distinct CDR3 sequences in the sample, approximately 8% were seen once. TCR cDNA received a 3' ligated oligonucleotide that carried a UMI. These data come from a study of naive and memory T cell subsets. CDR1 DFQATT and CDR2 SNEGSKA come from the germline V gene (reference sequence). Trimming pared 1 base from V and 7 bases from J, leaving 11 bases between. The CDR3 is 13 amino acids.

The TCR originated in a female donor in good health. This chain links TRBV20-1 with TRBJ1-5; no clear D gene. This CDR3 is CSARAFEGQPQHF. In nucleotides, the CDR3 is TGCAGTGCTAGAGCCTTCGAGGGCCAGCCCCAGCATTTT.